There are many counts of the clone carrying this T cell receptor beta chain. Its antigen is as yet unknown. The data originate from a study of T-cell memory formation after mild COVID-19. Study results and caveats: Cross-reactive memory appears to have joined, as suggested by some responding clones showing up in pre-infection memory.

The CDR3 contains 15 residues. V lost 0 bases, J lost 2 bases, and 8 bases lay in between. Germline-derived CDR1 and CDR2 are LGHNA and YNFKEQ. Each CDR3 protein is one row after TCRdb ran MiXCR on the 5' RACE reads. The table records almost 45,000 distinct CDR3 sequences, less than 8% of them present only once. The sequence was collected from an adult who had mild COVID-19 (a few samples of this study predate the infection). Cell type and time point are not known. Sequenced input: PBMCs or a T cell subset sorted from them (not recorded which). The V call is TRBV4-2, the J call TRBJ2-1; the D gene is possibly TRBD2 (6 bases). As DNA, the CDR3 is TGTGCCAGCAGCCAAGAGAGGACTACCTACAATGAGCAGTTCTTC. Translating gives CASSQERTTYNEQFF.